Included here is one T cell receptor (beta chain) sequence, with context. This clonotype was seen many times. The target of this receptor is not known. No base-level quality is on record; no much larger clone is a single base apart. This entry is derived from a study of regulatory T cells in long-lasting Graves disease (dated by TCRdb to the early 2020s). Notes on the research overall: Patients with newly diagnosed Graves' disease had been on antithyroid drugs for under 3 months. Peripheral blood TCR sequencing and RNA sequencing compared persistent Graves' disease patients with newly diagnosed Graves' disease patients. The study was registered as a clinical trial and conducted in China. TCR sequencing covered about 13 persistent and 20 or so newly diagnosed Graves' disease patients, some 33 samples in total. Broader findings and caveats from the paper: Peripheral blood alone was examined, since thyroid tissue, which constituted the primary lesion, could not be accessed. More public clonotypes were shared among persistent patients (around 2,600) than among newly diagnosed patients (966). Persistent disease showed preferential use of TRBV28, TRBJ1-2 and TRBJ2-5, whereas newly diagnosed disease favored TRBV20-1 and TRBJ2-1. As a limitation, the authors acknowledged that the small sample size may reduce accuracy. Lower TCR Shannon entropy and fewer highly expanded clones were observed in persistent Graves' disease patients than in newly diagnosed patients, which suggested clonal expansion. Sequencing and analysis were limited to the TCR beta chain.

Libraries were built with multiplex PCR. Sequencing was performed on an Illumina HiSeq 4000. TCR beta libraries were built with iRepertoire HTBI primers and Arm-PCR amplification of CDR3 regions. PCR products were gel purified before sequencing. The published analysis was carried out like this. A total of around 66 TRBV and 14 TRBJ segments were identified across samples and were used for gene usage analysis of CDR3 amino acid clonotypes. Filtered high-quality paired reads were merged into contigs using COPE and FqMerger. BLAST was used to align contigs to IMGT TRBV, TRBD and TRBJ reference genes, with CDR3 defined following IMGT. Any clonotype with a frequency above 0.1% was classified as a highly expanded clone. Shannon entropy was used to measure repertoire diversity, and the Gini coefficient was used to measure V-J evenness. A clonotype was considered public if more than one individual shared it. In-frame beta chains were kept once TCRdb had trimmed the public reads at Q25 with fastp and called clones with MiXCR. Entries that share a CDR3 protein sequence are merged under the most common genes and DNA. The V and J calls and clone size come from TCRdb's table, not from the authors' own analysis. The sample table records 620,000 or so distinct CDR3 sequences; 16% of these occur just once. Approximately 18% of the sample belongs to the ten largest clones.

Here V drops 6 bases and J drops 8 bases, and the junction holds 10 bases not matched to any gene. Counted from cysteine to phenylalanine, this CDR3 has 15 amino acids. The kept DNA is CDR3 alone, 45 bases in frame from the first base. The germline V gene provides CDR1 SGHAT and CDR2 FQNNGV. The time point label, as the study defines it: newly diagnosed GD, antithyroid drugs for less than 3 months. For both TCR sequencing and RNA sequencing, RNA was extracted from PBMCs using TRIzol. Graves' disease was diagnosed according to American Thyroid Association guidelines. Patients for the study were recruited at an endocrinology department in Xi'an, China. Each patient gave roughly 10 milliliters of peripheral blood, collected in an EDTA anticoagulant tube. Ficoll Paque Plus density gradient separation was used to isolate PBMCs, and no additional T cell sorting was done. An Agilent 2100 Bioanalyzer and agarose gel were used to assess RNA quality, and a NanoDrop 2000 was used to measure RNA concentration.

These sequences were also reported in another study, on T cells in Graves' hyperthyroidism and ophthalmopathy. According to the second study: Graves' hyperthyroidism was defined as stable when no progression to ophthalmopathy occurred over 18 months of follow-up. The hyperthyroidism patients were between 18 and 65 years old and newly diagnosed, with a disease duration of less than 2 months. The study excluded patients with uncontrolled infections, other autoimmune diseases, pregnancy or lactation. Diagnoses were based on clinical symptoms, serum thyroxine and TRAb, thyroid ultrasound and orbital computed tomography. The first round of RT-PCR for the TCR CDR3 was performed with the HTBI primer set and the Qiagen OneStep RT-PCR kit. Most expanded thyroid clonotypes (frequency above 0.001) were also detected in blood, a finding suggesting that blood repertoires may reflect thyroid immune responses. In cross-validation, a model built on a 13 V-J signature told ophthalmopathy apart from stable hyperthyroidism with 85% to 90% sensitivity and roughly 81% specificity, and in testing the same model reached 80%/75%. During validation, the model predicted progression to ophthalmopathy a median of roughly 7.1 months ahead of onset, with roughly 65% sensitivity and more than 72% specificity. TCR V-J signatures able to tell the groups apart were searched for in a discovery cohort of more than 90 patients, of whom roughly 42 had Graves' ophthalmopathy and around 57 had stable Graves' hyperthyroidism. Prospective prediction of ophthalmopathy was tested in an independent validation cohort of some 19 hyperthyroidism patients and roughly 16 patients who later progressed to ophthalmopathy. For training and testing, the 100 or so patients in the discovery cohort were randomly divided in a 7:3 ratio. The study also compared thyroid tissue and blood T-cell repertoires from a handful of Graves' hyperthyroidism patients. Following sampling, methimazole starting at 30 mg daily was given to hyperthyroidism patients, and high-dose intravenous methylprednisolone was given to ophthalmopathy patients. A second multiplex PCR round built the libraries, followed by size selection and purification. Sequencing of the libraries was done on an Illumina HiSeq2000 using paired-end 100 bp reads. SOAPnuke was used to process the raw data, removing reads that contained adapters or uncalled bases, had a mean Phred below 15, or lacked an exact match to the constant primer or identifier. COPE v1.2.5 was used to merge high-quality paired reads, and clonotypes were defined as unique nucleotide sequences. Clonotypes were aligned to IMGT TRBV, TRBD and TRBJ reference segments using MiTCR v1.1. Analysis was restricted to V-J combinations with a frequency above 0.0001, which covered about 99% of repertoires. A TCS score was defined as the ratio of F50 (clonal expansion) to E x V (chaos), with BLOSUM62-based TCRdist applied between CDR3 peptides within each V-J. Welch's t-statistics and random forest reduced roughly 540 V-J features to 13, which were used in a naive Bayes classifier (R e1071). Sample size was not statistically predetermined, and blinding of investigators to group allocation was not performed. The paper reports TCR Vbeta CDR3 sequencing of more than 120 peripheral blood samples: over 40 ophthalmopathy, under 80 hyperthyroidism and around 17 progressor patients.

The sequence came from a woman between 25 and 40 years old with Graves disease. Donor details come from another sample of the same person, matched by shared clones. This specimen consisted of peripheral blood mononuclear cells (PBMCs), obtained at new diagnosis, from a patient treated with antithyroid drugs. The rearrangement joined TRBV11-2 to TRBJ2-1, and 10 junction bases match TRBD2. The CDR3 reads as follows: CASSSGRSSLYEQFF. The sequenced DNA: TGTGCCAGCAGTAGCGGGAGGTCCAGCCTTTATGAGCAGTTCTTC.